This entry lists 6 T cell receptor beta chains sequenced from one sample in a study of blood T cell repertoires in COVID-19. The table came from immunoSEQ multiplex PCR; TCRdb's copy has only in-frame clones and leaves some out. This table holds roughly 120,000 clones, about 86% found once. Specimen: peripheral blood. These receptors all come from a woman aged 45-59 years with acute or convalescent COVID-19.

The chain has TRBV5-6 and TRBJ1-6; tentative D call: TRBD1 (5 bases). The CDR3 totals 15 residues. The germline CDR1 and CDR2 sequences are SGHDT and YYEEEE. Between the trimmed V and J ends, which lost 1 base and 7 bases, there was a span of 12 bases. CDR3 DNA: TGTGCCAGCAGCTTGACCCAGGAGGGGAATTCACCCCTCCACTTT. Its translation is CASSLTQEGNSPLHF.

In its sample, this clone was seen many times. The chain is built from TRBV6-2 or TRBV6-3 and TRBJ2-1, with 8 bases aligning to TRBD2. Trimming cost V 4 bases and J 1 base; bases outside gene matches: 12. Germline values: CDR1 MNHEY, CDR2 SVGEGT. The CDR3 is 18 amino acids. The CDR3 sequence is CASSSPFIVAGSYNEQFF. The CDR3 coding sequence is TGTGCCAGCAGTTCCCCCTTTATCGTAGCGGGATCCTACAATGAGCAGTTCTTC.

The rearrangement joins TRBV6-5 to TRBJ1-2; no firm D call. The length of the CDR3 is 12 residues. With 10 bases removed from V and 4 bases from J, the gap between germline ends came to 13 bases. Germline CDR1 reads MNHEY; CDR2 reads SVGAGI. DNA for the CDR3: TGTGCCACCAAGGACTGGAGCTATGGCTACACCTTC. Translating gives CATKDWSYGYTF.

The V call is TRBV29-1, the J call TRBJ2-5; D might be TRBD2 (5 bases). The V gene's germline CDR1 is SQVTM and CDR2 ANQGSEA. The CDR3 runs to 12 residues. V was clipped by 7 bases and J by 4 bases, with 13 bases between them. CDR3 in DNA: TGCAGCGGGTTAGAGGCGGGAGAGACCCAGTACTTC. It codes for CSGLEAGETQYF. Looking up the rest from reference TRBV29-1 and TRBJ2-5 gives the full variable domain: SAVISQKPSRDICQRGTSLTIQCQVDSQVTMMFWYRQQPGQSLTLIATANQGSEATYESGFVIDKFPISRPNLTFSTLTVSNMSPEDSSIYLCSGLEAGETQYFGPGTRLLVL.

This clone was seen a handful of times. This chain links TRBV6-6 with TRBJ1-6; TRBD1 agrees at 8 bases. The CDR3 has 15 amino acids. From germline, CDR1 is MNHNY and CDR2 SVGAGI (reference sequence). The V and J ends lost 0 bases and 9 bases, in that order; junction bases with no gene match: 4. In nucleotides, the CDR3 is TGTGCCAGCAGTTACTCGGGACAGGAAGGTTCACCCCTCCACTTT. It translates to CASSYSGQEGSPLHF.

This chain's CDR3 is CATSSPTGGVETQYF. The CDR3 nucleotides read TGTGCCACCAGCAGTCCCACAGGGGGAGTGGAGACCCAGTACTTC. This sequence joins TRBV15 and TRBJ2-5, with TRBD1 matching 8 bases. V shed 3 bases and J 5 bases; nucleotides not matched to a gene: 8. The CDR3 contains 15 residues. The germline V gene has CDR1 LNHNV and CDR2 YYDKDF (reference sequence).